A single sample is the source of the 29 T cell receptor beta chains below, sequenced in a study of T cell responses to AZD1222 COVID-19 vaccine. The data were produced by immunoSEQ multiplex PCR, yet TCRdb's version contains in-frame clones alone and is incomplete. The sample includes approximately 92,000 clones, about 89% of them seen just once. Sequenced here: peripheral blood, sampled on day 0 of AZD1222 vaccination. The origin of the receptors is an adult in good health.

The chain is built from TRBV28 and TRBJ2-4, with 7 nucleotides matching TRBD1. There are 15 residues in the CDR3. V shed 2 bases and J 2 bases; nucleotides not matched to a gene: 3. Germline V CDR1 and CDR2: MDHEN, SYDVKM. The CDR3 here is CASSLDRVSKNIQYF. DNA for the CDR3: TGTGCCAGCAGTTTAGACAGGGTTTCCAAAAACATTCAGTACTTC.

The CDR3, as DNA: TGTGCCAGCAGTTCGAACAGGGGCGCTTACAATCAGCCCCAGCATTTT. Its protein product is CASSSNRGAYNQPQHF. The chain couples TRBV7-2 to TRBJ1-5; 7 bases agree with TRBD1. The CDR3 totals 16 residues. V was clipped by 6 bases and J by 3 bases; unmatched bases: 11. Germline CDR1 SGHTA, CDR2 FQGNSA.

The V call is TRBV9, the J call TRBJ1-5, with 7 bases aligning to TRBD1. Germline-derived CDR1 and CDR2 are SGDLS and YYNGEE. CDR3 length equals 16 residues. V was clipped by 0 bases and J by 4 bases; unmatched bases: 7. The CDR3 reads CASSVGGDSRNQPQHF. The CDR3 DNA sequence: TGTGCCAGCAGCGTAGGGGGGGACAGTAGGAATCAGCCCCAGCATTTT.

The chain links TRBV27 to TRBJ1-1; perhaps TRBD1 as D (5 bases). Germline values: CDR1 MNHEY, CDR2 SMNVEV (reference sequence). The CDR3 runs 14 residues. V was pared by 5 bases and J by 1 base, with 11 bases between. Written as DNA, the CDR3 is TGTGCCAGCAGTCACCCGGACACGAACACTGAAGCTTTCTTT. Its protein is CASSHPDTNTEAFF.

The V and J genes are TRBV5-1 and TRBJ2-2, with D possibly matching TRBD1 (5 bases). CDR1 and CDR2 (germline): SGHRS, YFSETQ. Between the trimmed V and J ends, which lost 0 bases and 1 base, there was a span of 7 bases. CDR3 length: 15 amino acids. The CDR3 protein is CASSLVQGNTGELFF. As DNA, the CDR3 is TGCGCCAGCAGCTTGGTCCAGGGGAACACCGGGGAGCTGTTTTTT.

The chain employs TRBV12-3 or TRBV12-4 and TRBJ1-1, with TRBD1 as a possible D gene (5 bases). This CDR3 is 12 amino acids long. V was clipped by 7 bases and J by 4 bases, with 10 bases between them. The DNA of the CDR3 is TGTGCCAGCACCCTTGGGGGCACTGAAGCTTTCTTT. Its protein product is CASTLGGTEAFF.

The chain uses TRBV7-9 and TRBJ2-3, with D possibly being TRBD1 (6 bases). Germline V gene data show CDR1 as SEHNR and CDR2 as FQNEAQ (reference sequence). The V gene lost 0 bases and the J gene lost 3 bases, with 7 bases spanning the gap. The length of the CDR3 is 14 residues. The CDR3 here is CASSLATGTDTQYF. CDR3 DNA: TGTGCCAGCAGCTTAGCGACAGGTACAGATACGCAGTATTTT. Together with reference TRBV7-9 and TRBJ2-3, the CDR3 gives the full variable domain: DTGVSQNPRHKITKRGQNVTFRCDPISEHNRLYWYRQTLGQGPEFLTYFQNEAQLEKSRLLSDRFSAERPKGSFSTLEIQRTEQGDSAMYLCASSLATGTDTQYFGPGTRLTVL.

CDR3 protein: CASSLEQGWTDTQYF. CDR3 DNA: TGTGCCAGCAGCTTAGAACAGGGATGGACAGATACGCAGTATTTT. This chain connects TRBV11-3 to TRBJ2-3, with D possibly being TRBD1 (6 bases). V was trimmed by 0 bases and J by 3 bases, leaving 10 bases between them. Per germline, CDR1 SGHNT and CDR2 YENEEA. The CDR3 loop spans 15 amino acids.

The chain carries TRBV2 and TRBJ1-1; 7 nucleotides match TRBD1. The ends lost 3 bases at V and 4 bases at J; junction bases unmatched: 2. Germline assignment: CDR1 SNHLY and CDR2 FYNNEI. The CDR3 spans 13 residues. The CDR3 nucleotides are TGTGCCAGCAGTGAGGGGACAGTCACTGAAGCTTTCTTT. Translation gives CASSEGTVTEAFF.

V usage is TRBV19 and J usage is TRBJ1-4, with D possibly being TRBD1 (5 bases). Deletions cut 3 bases from V and 3 bases from J, with 8 bases between. This CDR3 contains 14 residues. The germline V gene has CDR1 LNHDA and CDR2 SQIVND (reference sequence). DNA for the CDR3: TGTGCCAGTAGTATCCCGACAGCTAATGAAAAACTGTTTTTT. It encodes CASSIPTANEKLFF.

The chain combines TRBV5-1 with TRBJ2-2; D perhaps matches TRBD1 (6 bases). CDR1 is SGHRS, CDR2 YFSETQ, per germline. The CDR3 totals 14 residues. The V and J ends lost 5 bases and 6 bases respectively, with 14 bases between them. Written as DNA, the CDR3 is TGCGCCAGCAGTTCACAGGGAGATCCCGGGGAGCTGTTTTTT. It encodes CASSSQGDPGELFF.

The gene calls are TRBV5-1 and TRBJ1-2, with D hard to call. Germline CDR1 is SGHRS and CDR2 is YFSETQ. Trimming took off 7 bases at V and 2 bases at J, with 15 bases between the two ends. This CDR3 is 14 amino acids long. For the CDR3, the DNA is TGCGCCAGCTCGGTGGCGACCACAAACTATGGCTACACCTTC. As protein: CASSVATTNYGYTF.

V gene TRBV9 combines with J gene TRBJ1-2, with a possible D match to TRBD1 (5 bases). CDR3 length equals 12 residues. The germline V gene has CDR1 SGDLS and CDR2 YYNGEE. The V end lost 6 bases, the J end lost 4 bases, and 10 bases lay between the germline ends. The CDR3 sequence is CASNRQRYGYTF. The CDR3 DNA reads TGTGCCAGCAATAGACAGCGCTATGGCTACACCTTC.

This sequence joins TRBV5-6 and TRBJ2-7; D gene ambiguous. The length of the CDR3 is 15 residues. Germline-derived CDR1 and CDR2 are SGHDT and YYEEEE. The V gene lost 3 bases and the J gene lost 0 bases, with 13 bases spanning the gap. The chain's CDR3 is CASSSRTHLSYEQYF. The CDR3 coding sequence is TGTGCCAGCAGCTCACGGACCCACCTCTCCTACGAGCAGTACTTC.

The chain employs TRBV5-8 and TRBJ1-2; a weak D match, TRBD1 (6 bases). The CDR3 loop spans 14 amino acids. V was shortened by 7 bases and J by 6 bases, with 19 bases between the two germline ends. Germline V lookup: CDR1 SGHTS, CDR2 YDEGEE. The DNA for the CDR3 is TGTGCCAGCCCCCCGACTAGGGGGATCCATGGCTACACCTTC. The encoded protein is CASPPTRGIHGYTF.

The chain has TRBV7-8 and TRBJ1-6; D might be TRBD1 (5 bases). The germline CDR1 and CDR2 sequences are SGHVS and FQNEAQ. V was clipped by 4 bases and J by 7 bases, with 23 bases between them. This CDR3 is built from 18 residues. The CDR3: CASSSYRGHGSKNSPLHF. The CDR3 DNA sequence: TGTGCCAGCAGCTCTTACCGAGGACACGGATCAAAGAATTCACCCCTCCACTTT.

The CDR3 protein is CAIKGGITEAFF. CDR3 DNA: TGTGCCATCAAGGGGGGGATCACTGAAGCTTTCTTT. This rearrangement joins TRBV28 to TRBJ1-1; TRBD1 might be the D (6 bases). The CDR3 sequence is 12 residues long. CDR1 is MDHEN, CDR2 SYDVKM, per germline. V gave up 10 bases and J gave up 4 bases, with 13 bases separating them.

The CDR3 region is CASTDQALRGSPLHF. The DNA of the CDR3 is TGTGCCAGCACAGATCAGGCCCTTCGAGGTTCACCCCTCCACTTT. The V and J genes are TRBV5-5 and TRBJ1-6; D not certain. Per the germline V gene, CDR1 is SGHKS and CDR2 is YYEKEE (reference sequence). The CDR3 length is 15 residues. V lost 6 bases, J lost 9 bases, and 19 bases lay in between. Using reference TRBV5-5 and TRBJ1-6 for the parts outside the CDR3, the full variable domain is DAGVTQSPTHLIKTRGQQVTLRCSPISGHKSVSWYQQVLGQGPQFIFQYYEKEERGRGNFPDRFSARQFPNYSSELNVNALLLGDSALYLCASTDQALRGSPLHFGNGTRLTVT.

The chain uses TRBV7-3 and TRBJ1-4; D may be TRBD1 (5 bases). V was trimmed by 1 base and J by 8 bases, leaving 17 bases between them. The CDR3 is 16 amino acids. The V gene's germline CDR1 is SGHTA and CDR2 FQGTGA. This chain's CDR3 is CASSLNGPPEGEKLFF. The CDR3 coding sequence is TGTGCCAGCAGCTTAAACGGGCCTCCGGAGGGGGAAAAACTGTTTTTT.

The rearrangement links TRBV12-3 or TRBV12-4 to TRBJ2-1; TRBD2 agrees at 8 bases. The CDR3 runs 12 residues. J gave up 8 bases and V 10 bases, and 7 bases lay outside the gene matches. DNA of the CDR3: TGTGCCAACGGACTAGCCCGAGATGAGCAGTTCTTC. This gives the protein CANGLARDEQFF.

The chain employs TRBV5-6 and TRBJ1-1; D not resolved. In germline, CDR1 is SGHDT, CDR2 YYEEEE. V was trimmed by 4 bases and J by 3 bases, leaving 10 bases between them. The CDR3 loop spans 13 amino acids. The CDR3 sequence: CASSSPRYTEAFF. In DNA, the CDR3 is TGTGCCAGCAGCAGCCCTAGATACACTGAAGCTTTCTTT.

The rearrangement links TRBV29-1 to TRBJ2-7; 7 positions agree with TRBD1. V gave up 4 bases and J gave up 3 bases; unmatched junction bases: 9. Germline V gene data show CDR1 as SQVTM and CDR2 as ANQGSEA. This CDR3 comprises 14 residues. The CDR3 sequence is CSVGRQGFIYEQYF. The CDR3, as DNA: TGCAGCGTTGGAAGACAGGGTTTTATCTACGAGCAGTACTTC.

The chain links TRBV15 to TRBJ1-6, with a tentative D call TRBD1 (5 bases). Deletions cut 0 bases from V and 8 bases from J, with 11 bases between. CDR3 length equals 15 residues. Germline assignment: CDR1 LNHNV and CDR2 YYDKDF (reference sequence). The CDR3 reads CATSRDWDFYSPLHF. The CDR3 DNA reads as TGTGCCACCAGCAGAGATTGGGACTTTTATTCACCCCTCCACTTT.

The chain is built from TRBV29-1 and TRBJ1-1; D uncertain. Trimming left V 7 bases short and J 0 bases short, with 9 bases between. The CDR3 has 12 amino acids. The V gene's germline CDR1 is SQVTM and CDR2 ANQGSEA. CDR3: CSGKNLNTEAFF. The CDR3 DNA reads as TGCAGCGGGAAGAACTTGAACACTGAAGCTTTCTTT.

About this clone: Other nucleotide sequences from this sample produce the same CDR3. This chain links TRBV7-9 with TRBJ2-7; no firm D call. CDR3 size: 12 residues. The ends were cut back, 3 bases at V and 6 bases at J, with 9 bases in the middle. The germline gives CDR1 SEHNR, CDR2 FQNEAQ (reference sequence). The CDR3 DNA reads as TGTGCCAGCAGCTTGCAAGGGCCCGAGCAGTACTTC. Protein sequence: CASSLQGPEQYF.

This rearrangement joins TRBV7-3 to TRBJ1-2; no reliable D call. CDR1 is SGHTA and CDR2 is FQGTGA in the germline V gene. V lost 5 bases and J 5 bases, leaving 12 bases between the germline ends. This CDR3 contains 13 residues. CDR3 sequence: CASSPSTFYGYTF. The CDR3 coding sequence is TGTGCCAGCAGCCCCAGTACCTTTTATGGCTACACCTTC.

The chain links TRBV7-2 to TRBJ1-6; D is unresolved. Germline CDR1 is SGHTA and CDR2 is FQGNSA. This CDR3 spans 14 amino acids. V was pared by 3 bases and J by 7 bases, with 10 bases between. The CDR3 DNA sequence: TGTGCCAGCAGCTTCCCGACGAGCAATTCACCCCTCCACTTT. Translating it yields CASSFPTSNSPLHF.

This clone appeared once. V is TRBV25-1 and J is TRBJ1-6; 7 bases fit TRBD1. This CDR3 has 16 amino acids. V shed 6 bases and J 10 bases; nucleotides not matched to a gene: 15. Germline values: CDR1 MGHDK, CDR2 SYGVNS. In DNA, the CDR3 is TGTGCCAGCAGCCAACGAGGGGGCTATCAAGGATCACCCCTCCACTTT. Translation gives CASSQRGGYQGSPLHF.

This chain links TRBV7-3 with TRBJ2-7, with 8 bases identical to TRBD2. Germline V gene data show CDR1 as SGHTA and CDR2 as FQGTGA. This CDR3 is built from 14 residues. V lost 2 bases to trimming and J lost 3 bases; unmatched junction nucleotides: 3. The CDR3 nucleotides are TGTGCCAGCAGCTTAGCGGGGGGTCACTACGAGCAGTACTTC. Its translation: CASSLAGGHYEQYF.